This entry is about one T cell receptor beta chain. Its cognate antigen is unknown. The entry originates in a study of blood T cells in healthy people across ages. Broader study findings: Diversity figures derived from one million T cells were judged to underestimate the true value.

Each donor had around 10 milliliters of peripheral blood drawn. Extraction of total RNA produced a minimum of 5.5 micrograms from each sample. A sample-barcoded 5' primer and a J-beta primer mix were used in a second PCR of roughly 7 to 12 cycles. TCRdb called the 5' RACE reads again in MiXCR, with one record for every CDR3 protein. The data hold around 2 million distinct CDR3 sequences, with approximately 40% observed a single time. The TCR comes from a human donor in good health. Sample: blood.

Here the CDR3 DNA reads TGCAGTGCTAGAGATCATCGGGGAACCGGGGAGCTGTTTTTT. This translates into CSARDHRGTGELFF. The V and J genes are TRBV20-1 and TRBJ2-2; maybe TRBD2 (5 bases). Looked up from germline, CDR1 is DFQATT and CDR2 is SNEGSKA (reference sequence). The CDR3 has 14 residues. V shed 0 bases and J shed 5 bases, with 10 bases lying between them.